This T cell receptor beta chain is drawn from a study of shared clonotypes between healthy human individuals. Only CD45RO-negative cells positively selected for CCR7 counted as naive CD8 cells, so terminally differentiated effector memory CD45RA+ cells were excluded. The CDR3 is 14 residues long. The repertoire was sequenced with immunoSEQ multiplex PCR; TCRdb's copy has only in-frame clones and lacks some. This repertoire shows about 2,100,000 clones, under 95% found once; its top ten account for over 1.5%. The TCR sequence derives from a man in his late teens or twenties in good health. Some clones in this sample may be carry-over from other donors' samples. The chain recombines TRBV21-1 with TRBJ2-4. TRBV21-1 is shown as a pseudogene. The sample consisted of naive CD8+ T cells from PBMCs. For the CDR3, the DNA is TGTGCCAGCAGCAACGGCGTAGCCAAAAACATTCAGTACTTC. Its protein product is CASSNGVAKNIQYF.